At least ten counts were recorded for the clone carrying this T cell receptor beta chain. TCRdb independently ran MiXCR on the 5' RACE reads; one entry per CDR3 protein. The sample lists approximately 130,000 distinct CDR3 sequences, around 9% seen once, with 2.5% to 4% in the top ten. The CDR3 is 16 residues long. V lost 1 base and J lost 6; bases outside the gene matches: 9. Germline V lookup: CDR1 DFQATT, CDR2 SNEGSKA (reference sequence). The sample is drawn from a study of CD8 T cells in ankylosing spondylitis. This sequence joins TRBV20-1 and TRBJ1-5; 10 bases align to TRBD1. The specimen was blood, either unsorted or a sorted T cell fraction (not recorded which). The TCR originated in a male donor with ankylosing spondylitis or in good health (not recorded which). The CDR3 here is CSARARQGAAGQPQHF. As DNA, the CDR3 is TGCAGTGCTAGAGCCAGACAGGGGGCCGCAGGTCAGCCCCAGCATTTT.